What follows are 26 T cell receptor beta chains derived from one specimen sequenced in a study of T cell changes during pregnancy in multiple sclerosis. Assay used: immunoSEQ multiplex PCR; TCRdb lists only in-frame clones, some missing. Here the sample spans about 71,000 clones, more than 85% being singletons. Source: CD8+ T cells from peripheral blood mononuclear cells, taken before pregnancy. The source of these receptors is a female donor with multiple sclerosis, enrolled in a pregnancy study.

J is TRBJ1-5 and V is TRBV9; D may be TRBD1 (6 bases). Trimming cost V 3 bases and J 4 bases, with 14 bases left between them. Germline V gives CDR1 SGDLS, CDR2 YYNGEE. There are 15 residues in the CDR3. The CDR3 is CASSAEQGWNQPQHF. CDR3 coding DNA: TGTGCCAGCAGCGCGGAACAGGGTTGGAATCAGCCCCAGCATTTT.

This chain joins TRBV5-4 and TRBJ1-6; D not certain. The V end lost 4 bases, the J end lost 7 bases, and 9 bases lay between the germline ends. This CDR3 comprises 13 residues. CDR1 and CDR2 from the germline V gene are SGHNT and YYREEE (reference sequence). CDR3 nucleotide sequence: TGTGCCAGCAGCCTGGGCGGGAATTCACCCCTCCACTTT. This sequence encodes CASSLGGNSPLHF.

This chain joins TRBV11-1 and TRBJ2-4; D call uncertain. There are 15 residues in the CDR3. Germline V gene lookup returns CDR1 SGHAT and CDR2 FQDESV (reference sequence). With 5 bases removed from V and 0 bases from J, the gap between germline ends came to 11 bases. DNA for the CDR3: TGTGCCAGCAGCCTGACAAGTTTAGCCAAAAACATTCAGTACTTC. It codes for CASSLTSLAKNIQYF.

The J gene is TRBJ2-1, the V gene TRBV20-1; no clear D. V lost 3 bases to trimming and J lost 10 bases, with 7 bases between them. This CDR3 comprises 10 residues. The V gene's germline CDR1 is DFQATT and CDR2 SNEGSKA (reference sequence). The CDR3 region is CSASNGEQFF. In DNA form, the CDR3 reads TGCAGTGCTAGTAACGGGGAGCAGTTCTTC.

The chain carries TRBV5-1 and TRBJ1-3; 10 nucleotides match TRBD1. In germline, CDR1 is SGHRS, CDR2 YFSETQ. This CDR3 has 14 amino acids. Losses at the gene ends were 0 bases for V and 9 bases for J; bases not matched to a gene: 3. The CDR3 nucleotides read TGCGCCAGCAGCTTGGGACAGGGGGCTGGCACCATATATTTT. This gives the protein CASSLGQGAGTIYF.

The V and J genes are TRBV13 and TRBJ2-1; 10 bases fit TRBD2. Per germline, CDR1 PRHDT and CDR2 FYEKMQ (reference sequence). This CDR3 region has 17 residues. V was pared by 0 bases and J by 3 bases, with 5 bases of the junction left unmatched. CDR3 loop: CASSLGLSGGDYNEQFF. The CDR3 nucleotides read TGTGCCAGCAGCTTAGGATTGAGCGGGGGGGACTACAATGAGCAGTTCTTC.

This clone has just a few counts. The gene calls are TRBV7-3 and TRBJ2-5, with D possibly being TRBD2 (7 bases). V was clipped by 5 bases and J by 2 bases, with 15 bases between them. The CDR3 is 15 residues long. Germline lookup yields CDR1 SGHTA and CDR2 FQGTGA. The CDR3, as DNA: TGTGCCAGCAGCCAAGGGGGGGGGCCTCAAGAGACCCAGTACTTC. It encodes CASSQGGGPQETQYF.

The chain carries TRBV19 and TRBJ2-7, with a weak D call TRBD2 (5 bases). Trimming cost V 7 bases and J 4 bases, with 17 bases left between them. Germline CDR1 reads LNHDA; CDR2 reads SQIVND (reference sequence). The CDR3 consists of 14 residues. CDR3 nucleotide sequence: TGTGCCAGTACCAGATCCGACGGGGAGTACGAGCAGTACTTC. Translated: CASTRSDGEYEQYF.

The V gene is TRBV5-1, the J gene TRBJ1-6; D is ambiguous. Germline loops: CDR1 SGHRS, CDR2 YFSETQ. There are 15 residues in the CDR3. V was pared by 0 bases and J by 12 bases, with 16 bases between. The DNA for the CDR3 is TGCGCCAGCAGCTTGGTGTCATCTGGTCCACAACCCCTCCACTTT. Residues: CASSLVSSGPQPLHF.

The genes are TRBV2 and TRBJ1-2, with D uncertain. V was trimmed by 2 bases and J by 0 bases, leaving 10 bases between them. The CDR3 sequence is 15 residues long. Per the germline V gene, CDR1 is SNHLY and CDR2 is FYNNEI. The CDR3 spells CASSETVAANYGYTF. The CDR3, as DNA: TGTGCCAGCAGTGAAACAGTTGCCGCTAACTATGGCTACACCTTC. Using reference TRBV2 and TRBJ1-2 for the parts outside the CDR3, the full variable domain is EPEVTQTPSHQVTQMGQEVILRCVPISNHLYFYWYRQILGQKVEFLVSFYNNEISEKSEIFDDQFSVERPDGSNFTLKIRSTKLEDSAMYFCASSETVAANYGYTFGSGTRLTVV.

This rearrangement joins TRBV9 to TRBJ1-2; D gene unclear. CDR1 and CDR2 (germline): SGDLS, YYNGEE. Trimming took 0 bases from V and 4 from J, leaving 10 bases between them. The CDR3 covers 14 residues. This chain's CDR3 is CASSVGAAFYGYTF. The CDR3, as DNA: TGTGCCAGCAGCGTAGGGGCAGCATTCTATGGCTACACCTTC.

The rearrangement links TRBV6-1 to TRBJ2-2; D possibly corresponds to TRBD2 (5 bases). Germline-derived CDR1 and CDR2 are MNHNS and SASEGT. CDR3 length: 13 residues. V gave up 4 bases and J gave up 7 bases, with 10 bases separating them. The CDR3 DNA is TGTGCCAGCAGTGGCCGGGATCACGGGGAGCTGTTTTTT. This codes for CASSGRDHGELFF.

This sequence joins TRBV5-6 and TRBJ1-2; tentative D call: TRBD1 (5 bases). The V gene's germline CDR1 is SGHDT and CDR2 YYEEEE. CDR3 length equals 17 residues. With 2 bases removed from V and 6 bases from J, the gap between germline ends came to 23 bases. The DNA of the CDR3 is TGTGCCAGCAGCTTTGCGCCCTCGGGGGGATCAAGAGATGGCTACACCTTC. Translating gives CASSFAPSGGSRDGYTF.

The chain joins TRBV13 to TRBJ2-5; 14 bases align to TRBD2. The CDR3 sequence is 16 residues long. Germline values: CDR1 PRHDT, CDR2 FYEKMQ (reference sequence). Unmatched junction bases numbered 6, after V lost 5 bases and J lost 4 bases. Here the CDR3 DNA reads TGTGCCAGCAGCGGGGGACTAGCGGGGGTTGGAGAGACCCAGTACTTC. This codes for CASSGGLAGVGETQYF.

The V call is TRBV29-1, the J call TRBJ2-1, with 9 bases aligning to TRBD1. CDR3 length equals 17 residues. Germline values: CDR1 SQVTM, CDR2 ANQGSEA. J was trimmed by 6 bases and V by 1 base; bases with no gene match: 13. In DNA, the CDR3 is TGCAGCGTTGAAGGGGTCAGGGGACAGGGTTGGTCCAATGAGCAGTTCTTC. Amino acid sequence: CSVEGVRGQGWSNEQFF.

V gene TRBV27 combines with J gene TRBJ1-1; 11 nucleotides align to TRBD1. Germline lookup yields CDR1 MNHEY and CDR2 SMNVEV (reference sequence). J gave up 5 bases and V 6 bases, and 5 bases lay outside the gene matches. The CDR3 runs 14 residues. The CDR3: CASSWGQGGTEAFF. CDR3 nucleotides: TGTGCCAGCAGCTGGGGACAGGGGGGTACTGAAGCTTTCTTT.

This chain links TRBV6-5 with TRBJ1-1, with a tentative D call TRBD1 (5 bases). CDR1 and CDR2 (germline): MNHEY, SVGAGI. The V gene lost 0 bases and the J gene lost 0 bases, with 11 bases spanning the gap. The CDR3 is 16 residues long. This CDR3 is CASSYSQGLMNTEAFF. The CDR3 DNA reads TGTGCCAGCAGTTACTCCCAGGGCCTCATGAACACTGAAGCTTTCTTT.

The V and J genes are TRBV2 and TRBJ2-5, with a weak D call TRBD1 (6 bases). Trimming left V 0 bases short and J 1 base short, with 6 bases between. Germline lookup yields CDR1 SNHLY and CDR2 FYNNEI. This CDR3 is built from 14 residues. CDR3 coding DNA: TGTGCCAGCAGTGAAGCGGGGGCCCAAGAGACCCAGTACTTC. Translation: CASSEAGAQETQYF.

The chain recombines TRBV29-1 with TRBJ2-7, with 7 nucleotides matching TRBD2. The germline gives CDR1 SQVTM, CDR2 ANQGSEA. Trimming took 6 bases from V and 6 from J; bases not matched to a gene: 8. This CDR3 contains 12 residues. The CDR3 region is CSVSGVSGEQYF. The CDR3, as DNA: TGCAGCGTGAGCGGGGTCTCCGGCGAGCAGTACTTC.

The rearrangement links TRBV13 to TRBJ1-3, with D possibly matching TRBD1 (5 bases). CDR1 PRHDT and CDR2 FYEKMQ come from the germline V gene (reference sequence). V was clipped by 0 bases and J by 0 bases, with 21 bases between them. The CDR3 totals 20 residues. CDR3: CASSLGLGLATGPSGNTIYF. CDR3 DNA sequence: TGTGCCAGCAGCTTAGGTCTGGGGCTCGCCACTGGCCCCTCTGGAAACACCATATATTTT.

The CDR3 protein is CASSLMFGEGDEQFF. As DNA, the CDR3 is TGTGCCAGCAGCTTGATGTTCGGGGAGGGGGATGAGCAGTTCTTC. The chain joins TRBV7-3 to TRBJ2-1, with D tentatively TRBD2 (7 bases). CDR3 length: 15 residues. Germline CDR1 SGHTA, CDR2 FQGTGA. V lost 3 bases, J lost 8 bases, and 17 bases lay in between.

This chain joins TRBV27 and TRBJ1-4; weak D call: TRBD1 (6 bases). The CDR3 totals 14 residues. The ends were cut back, 5 bases at V and 8 bases at J, with 15 bases in the middle. Germline V gives CDR1 MNHEY, CDR2 SMNVEV (reference sequence). The CDR3 here is CASSPRQVEEKLFF. In DNA, the CDR3 is TGTGCCAGCAGTCCGAGACAGGTGGAGGAAAAACTGTTTTTT.

This chain connects TRBV5-4 to TRBJ1-2; D is unresolved. CDR1 and CDR2 (germline): SGHNT, YYREEE (reference sequence). Trimming removed 0 bases from V and 8 bases from J, with 11 bases in between. This CDR3 comprises 13 residues. CDR3 DNA sequence: TGTGCCAGCAGCTTGGATTACGGTGTCGGCTACACCTTC. This sequence encodes CASSLDYGVGYTF.

This clone was found a few times. This chain links TRBV23-1 with TRBJ2-7; D might be TRBD2 (6 bases). TRBV23-1 falls under the ORF class, with uncertain function. Trimming took 0 bases from V and 7 from J, leaving 13 bases between them. The CDR3 totals 14 residues. CDR3 in amino acids: CASSQSLVGREQYF. DNA of the CDR3: TGCGCCAGCAGTCAATCACTCGTGGGGAGGGAGCAGTACTTC.

The CDR3 nucleotides read TGCAGTTGTCTGGGGGCCGCAGAAACAGATACGCAGTATTTT. This translates into CSCLGAAETDTQYF. This chain connects TRBV29-1 to TRBJ2-3, with D perhaps matching TRBD1 (6 bases). Germline CDR1 and CDR2: SQVTM and ANQGSEA. The CDR3 is 14 residues long.

This chain links TRBV14 with TRBJ2-7; TRBD2 aligns across 13 bases. Per germline, CDR1 SGHDN and CDR2 FVKESK. The V and J ends lost 2 bases and 2 bases, in that order; junction bases with no gene match: 0. The CDR3 is 15 residues long. CDR3 in amino acids: CASSQTSGGAYEQYF. CDR3 coding DNA: TGTGCCAGCAGCCAAACTAGCGGGGGGGCCTACGAGCAGTACTTC.